The present T cell receptor beta chain was sequenced within a study of blood T cells in healthy people across ages. Primed by a sample-barcoded 5' primer and a J-beta primer mix, a second PCR proceeded for about 7 to 11 cycles. Carrying 12 random nucleotides, a template-switch adaptor labeled each individual cDNA molecule. TCRdb analysed the 5' RACE reads with MiXCR anew, one entry per CDR3 protein. The data hold some 730,000 distinct CDR3 sequences, with approximately 22% observed a single time. The CDR3 totals 14 residues. CDR1 is SGHTA, CDR2 FQGTGA, per germline. The ends were cut back, 4 bases at V and 11 bases at J, with 18 bases in the middle.

Sequenced sample: blood. The sequence was collected from a man between 65 and 79 years old in good health. The chain joins TRBV7-3 to TRBJ2-1; tentative D call: TRBD2 (5 bases). The CDR3 nucleotides read TGTGCCAGCAGCTCGCGGGCCGATTATGGGAAGCAGTTCTTC. It yields the protein CASSSRADYGKQFF.